This T cell receptor (beta chain) was profiled in a study of blood T cell repertoires in COVID-19. For the study at large: COVID-19 samples from acute and convalescent phases originated in the United States, Italy and Spain. Nucleic acid was either cDNA or gDNA, and it came from T cells, B-cell-depleted T cells, or PBMCs.

Original methodology: The authors estimated nucleated cell counts from reference gene primer amplification. Measured with immunoSEQ multiplex PCR; TCRdb has only the in-frame clones, and not every one. That table furnishes V, J and clone size, whereas the DNA furnished D and trimming. This table holds roughly 87,000 clones, about 83% found once. In germline, CDR1 is SGHAT, CDR2 FQNNGV. V lost 3 bases to trimming and J lost 0 bases; unmatched junction nucleotides: 5. CDR3 size: 16 residues. The chain employs TRBV11-2 and TRBJ1-3; 7 bases are shared with TRBD1. Sequencing was carried out using peripheral blood. The TCR originated in a man between 50 and 59 years old with active COVID-19. The CDR3 nucleotides read TGTGCCAGCAGCTTCCTACAGGGGTACTCTGGAAACACCATATATTTT. The encoded protein is CASSFLQGYSGNTIYF.